The source of this TCR beta chain is a study of cytomegalovirus exposure and HLA in healthy donors. The CDR3 consists of 13 residues. Germline CDR1 reads SGHRS; CDR2 reads YFSETQ. Between the trimmed V and J ends, which lost 4 bases and 2 bases, there was a span of 10 bases. 60 Vbeta and 13 Jbeta primers were used in PCR. Profiled with immunoSEQ multiplex PCR; TCRdb holds only in-frame clones, not every one. The data contain around 150,000 clones, 68% of them singletons. Sequencing was carried out using PBMCs. The clonotype comes from a young woman in good health and CMV-seropositive. The gene calls are TRBV5-1 and TRBJ2-7, with D perhaps TRBD1 (6 bases). The CDR3 is CASSVTGTYEQYF. DNA for the CDR3: TGCGCCAGCAGCGTGACAGGCACCTACGAGCAGTACTTC.